This entry concerns a single T cell receptor beta chain. Its antigen is unidentified. This sample is part of a study of PD-1 blockade in classical Hodgkin lymphoma. Study context: Every 2 weeks, patients got 3 mg/kg intravenous nivolumab.

The study's findings and limits: Later analyses included only patients treated at least 1 year post-ASCT. It was among complete responders that baseline diversity resembled that of newly diagnosed patients.

Method: immunoSEQ multiplex PCR; TCRdb's copy keeps in-frame clones and lacks some. The sample has approximately 38,000 clones; 77% are singletons. The time point here: cycle 4 day 1 (C4D1), after 6 weeks of nivolumab. Relapses following autologous stem cell transplantation were seen in all patients, with brentuximab vedotin exposure varying. The best responses consisted of complete response, partial response or progressive disease. The CDR3 loop spans 16 amino acids. Germline values: CDR1 SGHTA, CDR2 FQGTGA. Trimming at V came to 5 bases and at J to 7 bases, leaving 12 bases not matched to a gene. This TCR was recovered from a human donor with classical Hodgkin lymphoma. The chain carries TRBV7-3 and TRBJ2-1; the match to TRBD1 covers 9 bases. The starting material was peripheral blood mononuclear cells (PBMCs), obtained before the fourth cycle of nivolumab. CDR3 region: CASSRTGTGKWNEQFF. For the CDR3, the DNA is TGTGCCAGCAGCCGTACCGGGACAGGGAAGTGGAATGAGCAGTTCTTC.